This T cell receptor (beta chain) was identified in a study of T cell changes during pregnancy in multiple sclerosis. Generated by immunoSEQ multiplex PCR, the TCRdb table keeps only in-frame clones and is missing some. In the table there are some 44,000 clones, approximately 90% of which are singletons. This clone is medium-sized in the sample. V lost 2 bases, J lost 5 bases, and 4 bases stayed unmatched. The CDR3 length is 13 residues. Germline V CDR1 and CDR2: SGHNT, YYREEE (reference sequence). Specimen: CD4+ T cells from peripheral blood mononuclear cells, collected before pregnancy. The rearrangement links TRBV5-4 to TRBJ2-7; 7 bases agree with TRBD2. The TCR comes from a female donor with multiple sclerosis, enrolled in a pregnancy study. This chain's CDR3 is CASSLRAGDEQYF. The CDR3 coding sequence is TGTGCCAGCAGCTTACGGGCGGGAGACGAGCAGTACTTC. Full variable domain (outside the CDR3, taken from reference TRBV5-4 and TRBJ2-7): ETGVTQSPTHLIKTRGQQVTLRCSSQSGHNTVSWYQQALGQGPQFIFQYYREEENGRGNFPPRFSGLQFPNYSSELNVNALELDDSALYLCASSLRAGDEQYFGPGTRLTVT.